This T cell receptor (beta chain) was recovered during a study of human T cells and chemical hapten exposure. Looking at the study overall: Per-sample TCR yields varied mainly from small pooled library volume differences.

TCRdb redid the calling of the RACE reads with MiXCR, one entry per CDR3 protein. Of some 52,000 distinct CDR3 sequences listed, around 10% are singletons. The V gene end was trimmed by 6 bases and the J gene end by 8 bases; junction bases not matched to a gene: 8. This CDR3 region has 15 residues. Per the germline V gene, CDR1 is MRHNA and CDR2 is SNTAGT. Time point indicated: patch test 1, 2 weeks after DPC sensitization. As to treatment: therapeutic diphenylcyclopropenone sensitization with weekly scalp DPC. RNA extraction used unfractionated whole blood as the source of total RNA. The V and J genes are TRBV6-4 and TRBJ2-1, with TRBD2 matching over 12 bases. The sequences come from whole blood, collected in connection with sensitization to the hapten diphenylcyclopropenone (DPC). The sequence derives from a woman in her thirties or forties with alopecia areata. Some clones in this sample may be carry-over from other donors' samples. Here the CDR3 reads CASRDTSGRFYEQFF. Here the CDR3 DNA reads TGTGCCAGCAGAGATACTAGCGGGAGGTTTTATGAGCAGTTCTTC.